One and the same sample provided the 12 T cell receptor beta chains below, sequenced in a study of metastatic and nonmetastatic thyroid tumors. With MiXCR, TCRdb called clones anew from the PCR reads. The table lists about 12,000 clones, roughly 29% of them singletons. Thyroid surgery took place with no prior treatment in any patient. The sample comprised tumor tissue. These receptors came from a female donor with papillary thyroid cancer or a benign thyroid nodule (not recorded which). Some clones in this sample may be carry-over from other donors' samples.

By its share, this clone is medium-sized (0.01 to 0.1%). The chain links TRBV27 to TRBJ2-7; TRBD1 agrees at 7 bases. With V trimmed by 3 bases and J by 1 base, 6 bases remained unmatched. The CDR3 has 15 amino acids. Germline lookup yields CDR1 MNHEY and CDR2 SMNVEV (reference sequence). CDR3 in DNA: TGTGCCAGCAGTTTCCTCCGGGACAGTTCCTACGAGCAGTACTTC. This encodes CASSFLRDSSYEQYF.

This clone was detected a few times. The germline gene is not matched at one end of the junction; a read error may be the cause. This sequence joins TRBV12-3 or TRBV12-4 and TRBJ1-1; D gene ambiguous. This CDR3 is 14 amino acids long. The CDR3 loop reads CASSLLQRRTEAFF. CDR3 sequence (DNA): TGTGCTAGCAGTTTACTCCAGCGCCGGACTGAAGCTTTCTTT.

This clone has a count of ten or more. J is TRBJ1-4 and V is TRBV11-2; 12 nucleotides match TRBD1. CDR1 SGHAT and CDR2 FQNNGV come from the germline V gene. V lost 5 bases and J lost 3; bases outside the gene matches: 7. The CDR3 runs 17 residues. DNA of the CDR3: TGTGCCAGCAGCCTCAGGGACAGGGGGCTTTCTAATGAAAAACTGTTTTTT. It translates to CASSLRDRGLSNEKLFF.

The rearrangement joins TRBV19 to TRBJ1-5, with D possibly being TRBD1 (5 bases). The ends were cut back, 3 bases at V and 0 bases at J, with 15 bases in the middle. The CDR3 covers 17 residues. The germline V gene encodes CDR1 LNHDA and CDR2 SQIVND (reference sequence). CDR3 protein: CASSMARGRLSNQPQHF. The CDR3 coding sequence is TGTGCCAGTAGTATGGCGAGGGGCAGACTTAGCAATCAGCCCCAGCATTTT.

This clone was seen a few times. In nucleotides, the CDR3 is TGTGCCAGTAGTATAGTTCTTATCGGAGGAAATGAGCAGTTCTTC. Its protein product is CASSIVLIGGNEQFF. J is TRBJ2-1 and V is TRBV19; possible D gene TRBD2, 5 bases. This CDR3 has 15 residues. Germline assignment: CDR1 LNHDA and CDR2 SQIVND (reference sequence). The germline V and J ends were trimmed by 1 base and 7 bases, with 14 bases remaining between them.

The chain employs TRBV5-1 and TRBJ1-1; D uncertain. The CDR3 length is 17 residues. The germline V and J ends were trimmed by 4 bases and 0 bases, with 19 bases remaining between them. CDR1 and CDR2 from the germline V gene are SGHRS and YFSETQ. The CDR3 region is CASSPEDFGYMNTEAFF. DNA of the CDR3: TGCGCCAGCAGCCCCGAAGACTTTGGCTACATGAACACTGAAGCTTTCTTT.

This clone was picked up a small number of times. This rearrangement joins TRBV6-2 or TRBV6-3 to TRBJ1-2; D uncertain. The germline gives CDR1 MNHEY, CDR2 SVGEGT. V shed 7 bases and J shed 3 bases, with 12 bases lying between them. This CDR3 has 13 amino acids. CDR3 protein: CASTPIGDYGYTF. DNA of the CDR3: TGTGCCAGCACTCCGATTGGAGACTATGGCTACACCTTC.

The gene calls are TRBV20-1 and TRBJ2-1; 8 positions match TRBD2. This CDR3 is 15 amino acids long. With 5 bases clipped from V and 4 bases from J, the junction kept 10 bases outside the gene matches. Germline CDR1 is DFQATT and CDR2 is SNEGSKA (reference sequence). The CDR3 DNA follows: TGCAGTGCTTCGAGAGCGGGAGTTAGTTACAATGAGCAGTTCTTC. Its translation is CSASRAGVSYNEQFF.

This clone is labeled medium-sized. V usage is TRBV6-4 and J usage is TRBJ2-1; 8 bases are a match to TRBD1. Germline trimming cut 4 bases from V and 2 bases from J; bases unmatched to any gene: 19. Germline CDR1 reads MRHNA; CDR2 reads SNTAGT. The CDR3 consists of 20 residues. CDR3 nucleotide sequence: TGTGCCAGCAGTGCCCGACATTATAAAGAGACAGGGGAGGCCTACAATGAGCAGTTCTTC. Translating gives CASSARHYKETGEAYNEQFF.

Ten or more counts support this clone. The rearrangement links TRBV2 to TRBJ1-1; the D is unclear. V lost 6 bases, J lost 1 base, and 12 bases lay in between. Germline V gene sequence: CDR1 SNHLY, CDR2 FYNNEI. The CDR3 covers 14 residues. CDR3 in DNA: TGTGCCAGCAGGAATCTAGACAAGAACACTGAAGCTTTCTTT. Its translation: CASRNLDKNTEAFF.

The chain joins TRBV27 to TRBJ1-2; TRBD1 matches 8 bases. CDR3 length: 13 amino acids. V gave up 0 bases and J gave up 8 bases; unmatched junction bases: 2. From germline, CDR1 is MNHEY and CDR2 SMNVEV (reference sequence). In DNA, the CDR3 is TGTGCCAGCAGTTTATCGGACAGGGTAGGCTACACCTTC. It is translated as CASSLSDRVGYTF.

The rearrangement joins TRBV30 to TRBJ2-1; the match to TRBD1 covers 8 bases. The length of the CDR3 is 13 residues. The germline gives CDR1 GTSNPN, CDR2 SVGIG (reference sequence). With V trimmed by 6 bases and J by 7 bases, 8 bases remained unmatched. CDR3 sequence (DNA): TGTGCCTGTTCCACGACAGGGGAGAATGAGCAGTTCTTC. Translated, it gives CACSTTGENEQFF.